Each of the 2 T cell receptor beta chains below was sequenced from the same sample in a study of T cells in Graves' hyperthyroidism and ophthalmopathy. Amplification targeted TCR beta CDR3 regions from RNA transcripts. The primer set for the first-round RT-PCR of the TCR CDR3 was HTBI. TCRdb itself ran the multiplex PCR reads through MiXCR, one entry per CDR3 protein. The sample holds 500,000 or so distinct CDR3 sequences, 15% to 20% seen once. Sequenced: blood. Receptors were obtained from a woman aged 18-29 years with Graves' ophthalmopathy.

This chain joins TRBV2 and TRBJ2-4; D might be TRBD1 (6 bases). V was pared by 2 bases and J by 2 bases, with 10 bases between. Germline loops: CDR1 SNHLY, CDR2 FYNNEI. This CDR3 spans 15 amino acids. The CDR3 protein is CASSEPTGTKNIQYF. Written as DNA, the CDR3 is TGTGCCAGCAGTGAACCTACAGGGACCAAAAACATTCAGTACTTC.

In this sample, this clonotype turned up a few times. The chain recombines TRBV28 with TRBJ1-1; 8 nucleotides agree with TRBD1. The CDR3 contains 15 residues. Looked up from germline, CDR1 is MDHEN and CDR2 is SYDVKM. The junction had 7 bases not matched to a gene; V was cut back by 7 bases and J by 0 bases. CDR3 residues: CASNGRTGMNTEAFF. The CDR3 bases are TGTGCCAGCAACGGAAGGACAGGGATGAACACTGAAGCTTTCTTT.